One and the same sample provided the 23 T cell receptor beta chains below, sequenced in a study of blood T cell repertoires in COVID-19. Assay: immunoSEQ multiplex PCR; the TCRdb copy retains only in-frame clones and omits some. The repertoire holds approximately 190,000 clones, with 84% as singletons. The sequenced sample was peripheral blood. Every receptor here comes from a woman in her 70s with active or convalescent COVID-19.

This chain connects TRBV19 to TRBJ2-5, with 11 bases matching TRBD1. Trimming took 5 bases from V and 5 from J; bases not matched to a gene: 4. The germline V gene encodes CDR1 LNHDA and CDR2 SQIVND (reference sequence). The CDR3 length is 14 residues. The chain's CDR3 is CASSVDRGLETQYF. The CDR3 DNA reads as TGTGCCAGTAGTGTGGACAGGGGGCTTGAGACCCAGTACTTC.

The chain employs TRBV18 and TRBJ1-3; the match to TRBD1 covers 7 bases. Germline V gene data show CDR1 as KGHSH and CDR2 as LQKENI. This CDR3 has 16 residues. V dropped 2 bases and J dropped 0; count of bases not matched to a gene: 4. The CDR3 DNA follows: TGTGCCAGCTCACCAAGTCAGGGGGTCTCTGGAAACACCATATATTTT. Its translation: CASSPSQGVSGNTIYF.

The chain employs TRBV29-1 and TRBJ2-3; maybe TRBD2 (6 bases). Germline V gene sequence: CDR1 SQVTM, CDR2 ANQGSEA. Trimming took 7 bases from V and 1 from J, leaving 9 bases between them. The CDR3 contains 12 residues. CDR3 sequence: CSAERGTDTQYF. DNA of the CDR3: TGCAGCGCCGAGCGGGGCACAGATACGCAGTATTTT.

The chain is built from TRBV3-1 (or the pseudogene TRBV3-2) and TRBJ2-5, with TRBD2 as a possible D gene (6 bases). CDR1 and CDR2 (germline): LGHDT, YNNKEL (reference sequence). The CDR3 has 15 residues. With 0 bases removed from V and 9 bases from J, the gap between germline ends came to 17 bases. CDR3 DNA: TGTGCCAGCAGCCAAGATCTGGCCGGGAGAAACTCCCAGTACTTC. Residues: CASSQDLAGRNSQYF.

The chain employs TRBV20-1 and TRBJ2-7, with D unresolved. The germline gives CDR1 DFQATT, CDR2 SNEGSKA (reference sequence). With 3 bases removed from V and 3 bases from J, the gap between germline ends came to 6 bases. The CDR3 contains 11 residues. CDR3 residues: CSASFVYEQYF. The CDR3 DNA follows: TGCAGTGCTAGCTTTGTCTACGAGCAGTACTTC.

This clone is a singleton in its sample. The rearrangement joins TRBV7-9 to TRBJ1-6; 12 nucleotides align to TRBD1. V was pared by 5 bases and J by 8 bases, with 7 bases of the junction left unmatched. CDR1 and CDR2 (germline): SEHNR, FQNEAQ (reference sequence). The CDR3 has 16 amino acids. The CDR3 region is CASSPGTGGSYSPLHF. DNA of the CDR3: TGTGCCAGCAGCCCTGGGACAGGGGGCTCGTATTCACCCCTCCACTTT.

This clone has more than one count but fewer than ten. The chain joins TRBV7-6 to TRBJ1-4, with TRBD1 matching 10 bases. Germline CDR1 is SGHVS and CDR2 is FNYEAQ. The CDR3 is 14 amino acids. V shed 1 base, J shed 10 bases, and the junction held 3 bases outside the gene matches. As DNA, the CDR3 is TGTGCCAGCAGCTTAGGGACAGGGGGTGGAAAACTGTTTTTT. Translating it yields CASSLGTGGGKLFF.

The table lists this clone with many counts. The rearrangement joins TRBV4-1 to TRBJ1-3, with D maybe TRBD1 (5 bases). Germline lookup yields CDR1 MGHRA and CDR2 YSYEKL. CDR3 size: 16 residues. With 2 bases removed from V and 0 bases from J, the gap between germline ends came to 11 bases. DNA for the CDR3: TGCGCCAGCAGCCAAATCGGACACCTCTCTGGAAACACCATATATTTT. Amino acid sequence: CASSQIGHLSGNTIYF.

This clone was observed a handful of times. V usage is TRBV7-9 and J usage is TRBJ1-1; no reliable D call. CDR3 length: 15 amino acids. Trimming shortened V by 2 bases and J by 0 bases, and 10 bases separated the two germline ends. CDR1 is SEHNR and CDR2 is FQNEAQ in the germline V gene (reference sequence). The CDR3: CASSLQRGMNTEAFF. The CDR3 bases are TGTGCCAGCAGCTTACAACGGGGAATGAACACTGAAGCTTTCTTT.

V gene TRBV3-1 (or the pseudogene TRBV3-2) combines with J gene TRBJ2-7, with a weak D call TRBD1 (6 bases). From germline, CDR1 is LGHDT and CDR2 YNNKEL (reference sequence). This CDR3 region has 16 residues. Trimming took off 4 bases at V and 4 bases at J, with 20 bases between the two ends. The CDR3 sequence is CASSPPLDRMGYEQYF. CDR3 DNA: TGTGCCAGCAGCCCGCCCCTTGACAGGATGGGTTACGAGCAGTACTTC.

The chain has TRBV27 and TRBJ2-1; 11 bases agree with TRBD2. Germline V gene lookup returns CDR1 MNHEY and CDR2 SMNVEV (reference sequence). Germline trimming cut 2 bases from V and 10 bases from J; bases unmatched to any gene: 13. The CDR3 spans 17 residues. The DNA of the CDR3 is TGTGCCAGCAGTTTACGGCTCAGGCTAGCGGGAGGATGGGAGCAGTTCTTC. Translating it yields CASSLRLRLAGGWEQFF.

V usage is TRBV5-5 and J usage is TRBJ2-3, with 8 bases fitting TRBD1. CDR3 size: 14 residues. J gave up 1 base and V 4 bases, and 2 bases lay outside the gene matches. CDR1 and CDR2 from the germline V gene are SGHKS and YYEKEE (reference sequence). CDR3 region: CASSPDRGTDTQYF. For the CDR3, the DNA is TGTGCCAGCAGCCCGGACAGGGGCACAGATACGCAGTATTTT.

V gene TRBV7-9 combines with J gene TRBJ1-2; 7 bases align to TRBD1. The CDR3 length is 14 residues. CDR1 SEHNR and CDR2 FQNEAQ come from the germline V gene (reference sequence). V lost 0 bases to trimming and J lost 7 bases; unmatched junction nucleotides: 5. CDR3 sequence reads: CASSLAGGAGGYTF. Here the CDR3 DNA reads TGTGCCAGCAGCTTAGCAGGGGGCGCCGGTGGCTACACCTTC. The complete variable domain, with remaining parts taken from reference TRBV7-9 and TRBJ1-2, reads DTGVSQNPRHKITKRGQNVTFRCDPISEHNRLYWYRQTLGQGPEFLTYFQNEAQLEKSRLLSDRFSAERPKGSFSTLEIQRTEQGDSAMYLCASSLAGGAGGYTFGSGTRLTVV.

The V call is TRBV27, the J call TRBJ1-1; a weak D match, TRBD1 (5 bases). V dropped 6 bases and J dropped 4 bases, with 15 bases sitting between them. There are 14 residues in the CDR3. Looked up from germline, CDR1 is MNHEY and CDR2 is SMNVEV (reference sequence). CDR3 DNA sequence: TGTGCCAGCAGATTAACAGGTACGGGCACTGAAGCTTTCTTT. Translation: CASRLTGTGTEAFF.

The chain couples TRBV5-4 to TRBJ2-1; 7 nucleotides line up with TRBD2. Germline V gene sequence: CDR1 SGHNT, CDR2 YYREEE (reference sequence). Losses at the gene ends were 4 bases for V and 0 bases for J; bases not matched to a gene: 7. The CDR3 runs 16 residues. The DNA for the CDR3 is TGTGCCAGCAGCCTTAGCGGGCCGAGCTCCTACAATGAGCAGTTCTTC. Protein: CASSLSGPSSYNEQFF.

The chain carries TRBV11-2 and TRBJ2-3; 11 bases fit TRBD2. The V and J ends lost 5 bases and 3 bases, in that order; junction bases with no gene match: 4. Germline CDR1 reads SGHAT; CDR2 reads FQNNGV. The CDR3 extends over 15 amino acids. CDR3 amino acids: CASSPRTSGTDTQYF. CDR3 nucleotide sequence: TGTGCCAGCAGCCCCCGGACTAGCGGGACAGATACGCAGTATTTT.

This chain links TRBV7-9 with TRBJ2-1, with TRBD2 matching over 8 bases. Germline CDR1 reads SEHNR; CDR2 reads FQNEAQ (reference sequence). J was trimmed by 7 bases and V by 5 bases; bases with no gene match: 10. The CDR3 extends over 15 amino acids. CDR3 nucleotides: TGTGCCAGCAGCCTCACGGGGGGGCCGGGAAATGAGCAGTTCTTC. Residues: CASSLTGGPGNEQFF.

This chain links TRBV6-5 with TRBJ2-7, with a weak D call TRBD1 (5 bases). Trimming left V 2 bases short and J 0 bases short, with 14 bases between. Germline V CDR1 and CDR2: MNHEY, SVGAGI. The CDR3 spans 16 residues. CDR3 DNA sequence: TGTGCCAGCAGTTACGGATCCAGGGTATACTCCTACGAGCAGTACTTC. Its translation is CASSYGSRVYSYEQYF.

As DNA, the CDR3 is TGCGCCAGTACCTTTCCGGACTCCCGGGGGGATACGCAGTATTTT. Protein: CASTFPDSRGDTQYF. The rearrangement joins TRBV5-1 to TRBJ2-3, with D tentatively TRBD2 (6 bases). The V end was cut by 8 bases, the J end by 6 bases, with 22 bases between. CDR3 length: 15 amino acids. Per germline, CDR1 SGHRS and CDR2 YFSETQ.

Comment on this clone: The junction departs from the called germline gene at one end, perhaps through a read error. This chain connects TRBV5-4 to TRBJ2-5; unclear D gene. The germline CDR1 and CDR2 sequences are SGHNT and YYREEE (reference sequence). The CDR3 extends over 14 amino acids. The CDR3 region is CTSSSELIKETQYF. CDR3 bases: TGTACCAGCAGCTCAGAACTAATTAAAGAGACCCAGTACTTC.

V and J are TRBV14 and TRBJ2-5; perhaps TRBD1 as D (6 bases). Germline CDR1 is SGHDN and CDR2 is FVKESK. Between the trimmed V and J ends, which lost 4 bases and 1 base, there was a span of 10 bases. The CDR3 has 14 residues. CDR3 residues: CASSPQGLQETQYF. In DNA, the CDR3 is TGTGCCAGCAGCCCACAGGGCCTCCAAGAGACCCAGTACTTC. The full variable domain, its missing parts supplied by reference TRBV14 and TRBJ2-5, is EAGVTQFPSHSVIEKGQTVTLRCDPISGHDNLYWYRRVMGKEIKFLLHFVKESKQDESGMPNNRFLAERTGGTYSTLKVQPAELEDSGVYFCASSPQGLQETQYFGPGTRLLVL.

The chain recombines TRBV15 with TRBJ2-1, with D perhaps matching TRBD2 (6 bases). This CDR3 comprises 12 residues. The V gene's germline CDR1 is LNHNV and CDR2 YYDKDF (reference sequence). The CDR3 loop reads CRRGVGDNEQFF. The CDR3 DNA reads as TGTCGGCGGGGAGTCGGTGACAATGAGCAGTTCTTC.

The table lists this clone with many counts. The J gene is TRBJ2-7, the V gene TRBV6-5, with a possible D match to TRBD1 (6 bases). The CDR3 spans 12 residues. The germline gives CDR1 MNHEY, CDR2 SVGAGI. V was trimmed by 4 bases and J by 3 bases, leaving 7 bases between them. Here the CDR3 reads CASSSRGYEQYF. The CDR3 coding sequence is TGTGCCAGCAGTTCCAGGGGCTACGAGCAGTACTTC.